The present T cell receptor (beta chain) was sequenced within a study of tumor-infiltrating lymphocytes in primary liver carcinoma. For the study at large: Donors had hepatocellular carcinoma or combined HCC and intrahepatic cholangiocarcinoma. Roughly 3.5 to 8 million productive TCRbeta reads came from each sample, comparable across tissue types.

Findings and caveats of the study: When set against blood, tumors had a significantly higher top-250-clone fraction (p = 0.039). Pairs comparing tumor with adjacent tissue or blood overlapped less than pairs drawn from tumor regions.

Total RNA amounting to around 450 ng was the source from which TCR beta cDNA was made with a constant-region primer. It was through three nested multiplex PCR rounds of slightly modified ARM-PCR that TCR beta libraries arose. Running 10 cycles apiece, the first two PCR rounds relied on TRBV1-TRBV30 forward primers together with a C-beta reverse primer. MiXCR was run by TCRdb on the multiplex PCR reads, yielding one entry per CDR3 protein. The data hold over 250,000 distinct CDR3 sequences, with 50% to 75% observed a single time. It was unsorted whole blood that yielded blood RNA, and germline DNA was also extracted. Deletions cut 4 bases from V and 6 bases from J, with 10 bases between. The germline CDR1 and CDR2 sequences are SEHNR and FQNEAQ (reference sequence). There are 13 residues in the CDR3. With regard to this clonotype: Antigen unknown.

Input material: peripheral blood. This sequence was found in a woman aged 25 to 39 with primary liver carcinoma and hepatitis B virus infection. V gene TRBV7-9 combines with J gene TRBJ2-1; D remains ambiguous. The CDR3, as DNA: TGTGCCAGCAGCTCCCACCCCCTCAATGAGCAGTTCTTC. Its translation: CASSSHPLNEQFF.